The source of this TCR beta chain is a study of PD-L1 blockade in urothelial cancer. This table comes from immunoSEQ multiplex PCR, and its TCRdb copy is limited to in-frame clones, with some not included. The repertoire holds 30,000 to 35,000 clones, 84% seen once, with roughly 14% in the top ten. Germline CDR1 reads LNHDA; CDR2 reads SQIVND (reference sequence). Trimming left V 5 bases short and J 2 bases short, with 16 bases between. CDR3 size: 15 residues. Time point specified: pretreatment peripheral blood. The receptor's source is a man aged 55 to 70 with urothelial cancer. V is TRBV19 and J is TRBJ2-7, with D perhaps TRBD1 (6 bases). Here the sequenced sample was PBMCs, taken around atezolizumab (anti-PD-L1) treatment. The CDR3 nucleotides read TGTGCCAGTAGTTCCGTAGAGGGGACAACCTACGAGCAGTACTTC. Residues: CASSSVEGTTYEQYF.